Listed here are 4 T cell receptor beta chains from one sample, sequenced in a study of shared clonotypes between healthy human individuals. CD45RO-negative, CCR7-selected cells formed the naive CD8 fraction, which excluded terminally differentiated effector memory CD45RA+ cells. Libraries were prepared by immunoSEQ multiplex PCR; TCRdb keeps only in-frame clonotypes and omits some of them. The sample lists roughly 2,000,000 clones, around 93% occurring once. Specimen: naive CD8+ T cells from PBMCs. The receptors stem from a man aged 18 to 29 in good health. Some clones in this sample may be carry-over from other donors' samples.

V and J are TRBV4-3 and TRBJ2-7; tentatively, D is TRBD1 (5 bases). Germline V CDR1 and CDR2: LGHNA, YSLEER. V was clipped by 7 bases and J by 7 bases, with 20 bases between them. The CDR3 is 14 amino acids. CDR3 DNA: TGCGCCAGCACCGCAAATACAGGCCATGGGGAGCAGTACTTC. Amino acid sequence: CASTANTGHGEQYF.

This chain connects TRBV11-2 to TRBJ1-3; D is unresolved. CDR3 size: 14 residues. Germline CDR1 SGHAT, CDR2 FQNNGV. V dropped 4 bases and J dropped 7 bases, with 14 bases sitting between them. For the CDR3, the DNA is TGTGCCAGCAGCTACCCGGGCCGAGGGAACACCATATATTTT. It is translated as CASSYPGRGNTIYF.

J is TRBJ1-4 and V is TRBV28, with TRBD1 as a possible D gene (5 bases). V gave up 6 bases and J gave up 4 bases, with 15 bases separating them. Germline-derived CDR1 and CDR2 are MDHEN and SYDVKM. The CDR3 totals 15 residues. The CDR3 reads CASSLPGELNEKLFF. The CDR3 DNA reads as TGTGCCAGCAGCCTGCCGGGGGAACTTAATGAAAAACTGTTTTTT.

A remark on this clone: Additional DNA sequences in this sample encode the identical CDR3. V gene TRBV19 combines with J gene TRBJ2-7, with D uncertain. The germline V and J ends were trimmed by 2 bases and 4 bases, with 9 bases remaining between them. CDR3 length: 13 amino acids. In germline, CDR1 is LNHDA, CDR2 SQIVND (reference sequence). CDR3 sequence (DNA): TGTGCCAGTAGTATAATGGGTGGGTACGAGCAGTACTTC. Its translation is CASSIMGGYEQYF.